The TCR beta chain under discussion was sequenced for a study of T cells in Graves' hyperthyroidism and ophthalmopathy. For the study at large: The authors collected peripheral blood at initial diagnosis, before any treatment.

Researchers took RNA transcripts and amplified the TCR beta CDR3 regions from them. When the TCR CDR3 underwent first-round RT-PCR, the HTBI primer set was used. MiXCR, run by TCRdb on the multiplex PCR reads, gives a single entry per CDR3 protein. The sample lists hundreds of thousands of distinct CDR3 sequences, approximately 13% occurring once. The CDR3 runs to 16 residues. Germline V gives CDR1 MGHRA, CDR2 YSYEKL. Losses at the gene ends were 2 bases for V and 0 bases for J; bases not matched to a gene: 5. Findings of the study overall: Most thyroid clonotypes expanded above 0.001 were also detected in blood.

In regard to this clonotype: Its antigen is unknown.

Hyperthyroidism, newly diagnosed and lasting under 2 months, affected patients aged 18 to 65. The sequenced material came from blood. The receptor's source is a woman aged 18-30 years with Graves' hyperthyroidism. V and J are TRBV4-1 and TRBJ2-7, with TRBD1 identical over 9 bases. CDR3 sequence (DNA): TGCGCCAGCAGCCAATCGCCGGGACAGGGCTCCTACGAGCAGTACTTC. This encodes CASSQSPGQGSYEQYF.